These 7 T cell receptor beta chains were sequenced from one sample in a study of Graves' ophthalmopathy and Graves' hyperthyroidism. Scientists amplified the TCR beta CDR3 regions from RNA transcripts. Second-round multiplex PCR came after a first-round RT-PCR that employed HTBI primers. Via MiXCR, TCRdb re-called the multiplex PCR reads, giving one row per CDR3 protein. The sample carries about 420,000 distinct CDR3 sequences, about 21% recorded once. The material sequenced was peripheral blood. Every receptor here comes from a woman under 30 with stable Graves' hyperthyroidism.

Many counts were recorded for this clonotype. This sequence may be a read error, since a much larger clone differs from it by one base. CDR3 region: CASSVDRGNTEAFF. DNA of the CDR3: TGTGCCAGCAGCGTGGACAGGGGGAACACTGAAGCTTTCTTT. The chain uses TRBV12-3 or TRBV12-4 and TRBJ1-1, with 9 nucleotides matching TRBD1. V was clipped by 6 bases and J by 1 base; unmatched bases: 3. This CDR3 region has 14 residues.

This clonotype was recorded at least ten times. The rearrangement links TRBV2 to TRBJ2-5; D may be TRBD2 (6 bases). Looked up from germline, CDR1 is SNHLY and CDR2 is FYNNEI. This CDR3 has 15 residues. Trimming took 7 bases from V and 2 from J, leaving 17 bases between them. The CDR3 DNA reads as TGTGCCAGCAATTATGGGGGGATGCGGCAAGAGACCCAGTACTTC. This sequence encodes CASNYGGMRQETQYF.

This clonotype has at least ten counts. This chain connects TRBV6-1 to TRBJ2-2, with TRBD2 identical over 8 bases. The CDR3 is 16 residues long. Germline CDR1 and CDR2: MNHNS and SASEGT. Germline trimming cut 0 bases from V and 3 bases from J; bases unmatched to any gene: 3. The CDR3 loop reads CASSEAGTRHTGELFF. For the CDR3, the DNA is TGTGCCAGCAGTGAAGCCGGGACTAGACACACCGGGGAGCTGTTTTTT.

This clonotype was detected ten times or more. The chain joins TRBV19 to TRBJ1-2; 7 bases map to TRBD1. Germline CDR1 LNHDA, CDR2 SQIVND (reference sequence). CDR3 length: 16 residues. The J segment lost 2 bases and the V segment lost 3 bases, leaving 9 bases of the junction unmatched. The CDR3 is CASSMKGKGGNYGYTF. DNA for the CDR3: TGTGCCAGTAGTATGAAGGGGAAAGGGGGCAACTATGGCTACACCTTC. Supplemented by reference TRBV19 and TRBJ1-2, the full variable domain reads DGGITQSPKYLFRKEGQNVTLSCEQNLNHDAMYWYRQDPGQGLRLIYYSQIVNDFQKGDIAEGYSVSREKKESFPLTVTSAQKNPTAFYLCASSMKGKGGNYGYTFGSGTRLTVV.

CDR3 coding DNA: TGTGCCAGCAGTGACCAGGGGGGAAACACCATATATTTT. Protein product: CASSDQGGNTIYF. The V call is TRBV6-2 or TRBV6-3, the J call TRBJ1-3; the D gene is possibly TRBD1 (6 bases). CDR1 is MNHEY and CDR2 is SVGEGT in the germline V gene. V gave up 5 bases and J gave up 4 bases, with 9 bases separating them. The CDR3 contains 13 residues.

This clonotype has more than one count but fewer than ten. A much larger clone lies a single base off, so this may be a read error. The chain combines TRBV10-3 with TRBJ2-5; D ambiguous. The V gene's germline CDR1 is ENHRY and CDR2 SYGVKD. The CDR3 is 13 residues long. Trimming pared 4 bases from V and 1 base from J, leaving 7 bases between. CDR3 nucleotide sequence: TGTGCCATCAGTGCTCCCAGCCAAGAGACCCAGTACTTC. This translates into CAISAPSQETQYF.

This clonotype was seen at least ten times. The CDR3 sequence is CASSWQYGYTF. The CDR3 DNA sequence: TGTGCCAGCAGTTGGCAGTATGGCTACACCTTC. V and J are TRBV6-2 or TRBV6-3 and TRBJ1-2, with no clear D. Germline CDR1 and CDR2: MNHEY and SVGEGT. CDR3 length equals 11 residues. V was clipped by 4 bases and J by 5 bases, with 5 bases between them.